Reported below is one TCR beta chain. The sample originates from a study of blood T cell repertoires in COVID-19. Whole-study context: PBMCs, B-cell-depleted T cells, or T cells were the source of the cDNA or gDNA that made up the material.

The cohort comprised adults aged roughly 18 to 95 years residing in about two dozen US areas. Each participant's cohort was designated according to participant-reported clinical history. The protocol was immunoSEQ multiplex PCR, while the TCRdb copy is restricted to in-frame clones and leaves out a portion. The data show 250,000 or so clones, roughly 88% seen once. In germline, CDR1 is ENHRY, CDR2 SYGVKD. Trimming removed 0 bases at V and 0 bases at J, with 8 bases between. CDR3 length: 15 residues. The receptor comes from a woman aged 40 to 50 who had been exposed to COVID-19. The chain combines TRBV10-3 with TRBJ1-1; D ambiguous. Specimen: PBMCs or T cells enriched from blood (not recorded which). The CDR3 spells CAISESAVMNTEAFF. The CDR3 DNA is TGTGCCATCAGTGAGTCCGCAGTCATGAACACTGAAGCTTTCTTT.